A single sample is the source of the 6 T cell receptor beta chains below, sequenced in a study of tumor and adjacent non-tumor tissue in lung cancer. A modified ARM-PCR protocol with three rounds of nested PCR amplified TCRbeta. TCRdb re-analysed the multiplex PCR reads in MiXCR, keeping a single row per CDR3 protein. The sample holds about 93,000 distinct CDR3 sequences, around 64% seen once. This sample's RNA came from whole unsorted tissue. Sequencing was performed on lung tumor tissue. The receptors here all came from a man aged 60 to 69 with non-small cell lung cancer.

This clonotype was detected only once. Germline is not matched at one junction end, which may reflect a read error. In DNA form, the CDR3 reads TGCGCCAGCAGTGAGTCCCGACAGCTTTTCCACGAGCAGTACTTT. Its protein is CASSESRQLFHEQYF. The gene calls are TRBV10-2 and TRBJ2-7; possible D gene TRBD1, 5 bases. The CDR3 has 15 residues. Germline CDR1 and CDR2: WSHSY and SAAADI.

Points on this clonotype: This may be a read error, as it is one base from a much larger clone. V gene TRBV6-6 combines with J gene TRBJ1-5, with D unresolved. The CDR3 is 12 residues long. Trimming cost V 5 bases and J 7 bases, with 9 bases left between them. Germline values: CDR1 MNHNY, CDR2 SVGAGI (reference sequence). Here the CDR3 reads CASSQQDQPQHF. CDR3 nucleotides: TGTGCCAGCAGTCAGCAGGACCAGCCCCAGCATTTT.

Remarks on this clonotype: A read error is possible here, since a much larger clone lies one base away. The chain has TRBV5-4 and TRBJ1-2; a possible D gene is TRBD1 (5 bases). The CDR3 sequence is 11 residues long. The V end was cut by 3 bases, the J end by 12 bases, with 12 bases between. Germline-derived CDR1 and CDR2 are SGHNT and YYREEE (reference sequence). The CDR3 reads CASSSGVSDTF. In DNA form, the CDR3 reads TGTGCCAGCAGCTCGGGGGTCAGCGACACCTTC.

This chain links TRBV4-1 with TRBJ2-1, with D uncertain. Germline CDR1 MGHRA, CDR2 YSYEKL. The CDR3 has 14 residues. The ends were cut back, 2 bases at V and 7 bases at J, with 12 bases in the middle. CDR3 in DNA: TGCGCCAGCAGCCAATGTCACAGTCGAAATGAGCAGTTCTTC. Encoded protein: CASSQCHSRNEQFF.

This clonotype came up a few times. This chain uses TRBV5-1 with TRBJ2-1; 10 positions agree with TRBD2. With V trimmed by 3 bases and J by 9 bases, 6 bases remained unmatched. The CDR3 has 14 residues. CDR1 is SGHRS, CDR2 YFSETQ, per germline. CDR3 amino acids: CASSSGLAVGEQFF. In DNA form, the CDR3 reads TGCGCCAGCAGCTCTGGACTAGCGGTCGGTGAGCAGTTCTTC.

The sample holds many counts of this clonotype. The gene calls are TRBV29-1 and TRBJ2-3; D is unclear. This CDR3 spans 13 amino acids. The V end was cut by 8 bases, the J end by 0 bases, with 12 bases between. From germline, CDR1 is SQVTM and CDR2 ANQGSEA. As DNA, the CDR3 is TGCAGCACCGACAAGGTCAGCACAGATACGCAGTATTTT. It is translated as CSTDKVSTDTQYF.